The 11 T cell receptor beta chains below were found in one sample sequenced in a study of T cell repertoires in cytomegalovirus infection (dated by TCRdb to between 2018 and 2021). The sequencer listed for this sample is Illumina HiSeq 1500. TCRdb applied fastp at Q25 and MiXCR to the public reads, then kept only in-frame beta chains. Each record represents a unique CDR3 protein, reported with the most common genes and DNA among its rows. The sample yields some 400,000 distinct CDR3 sequences; 25% to 40% were counted once. The ten largest clonotypes hold around 13% of the sample. Sequencing used PBMCs. Every receptor here comes from a human donor in good health (CMV status not recorded). Some clones in this sample may be carry-over from other donors' samples.

V gene TRBV6-1 combines with J gene TRBJ2-7; D possibly matches TRBD1 or TRBD2 (5 bases each). The CDR3 runs to 14 residues. Germline V gene sequence: CDR1 MNHNS, CDR2 SASEGT. The V and J ends lost 4 bases and 3 bases respectively, with 13 bases between them. The chain's CDR3 is CASSAGAQGYEQYF. The CDR3 region has the DNA TGTGCCAGCAGTGCCGGGGCTCAGGGCTACGAGCAGTACTTC.

Comments on this clonotype: This likely comes from a read error, as the CDR3 has no conserved phenylalanine or tryptophan at its end. This chain links TRBV12-3 or TRBV12-4 with TRBJ1-5, with D tentatively TRBD1 (6 bases). Trimming cost V 0 bases and J 7 bases, with 16 bases left between them. The CDR3 contains 16 residues. In nucleotides, the CDR3 is TGTGCCAGCAGTTTAGCCCAGGGGAGGAAGGGCCAGCCCCAGCATTTG. It encodes CASSLAQGRKGQPQHL.

This clonotype appeared many times. The chain recombines TRBV7-9 with TRBJ1-5; D gene unclear. The CDR3 totals 14 residues. Trimming took off 5 bases at V and 3 bases at J, with 11 bases between the two ends. The V gene's germline CDR1 is SEHNR and CDR2 FQNEAQ (reference sequence). CDR3 sequence reads: CASSKDGLNQPQHF. The DNA for the CDR3 is TGTGCCAGCAGCAAGGACGGACTCAATCAGCCCCAGCATTTT.

The chain carries TRBV10-3 and TRBJ1-1; weak D call: TRBD1 (6 bases). The CDR3 sequence is 15 residues long. Germline V gene sequence: CDR1 ENHRY, CDR2 SYGVKD. The V end was cut by 0 bases, the J end by 6 bases, with 14 bases between. The CDR3 coding sequence is TGTGCCATCAGTGAGTCGAAGGGACAAGCCTCTGAAGCTTTCTTT. Protein product: CAISESKGQASEAFF.

This rearrangement joins TRBV10-3 to TRBJ2-1; 7 bases are shared with TRBD2. CDR1 ENHRY and CDR2 SYGVKD come from the germline V gene. This CDR3 is 17 amino acids long. The V and J ends lost 4 bases and 5 bases, in that order; junction bases with no gene match: 14. Here the CDR3 reads CAISAGLGGGDHNEQFF. CDR3 coding DNA: TGTGCCATCAGTGCCGGTCTTGGCGGGGGTGACCACAATGAGCAGTTCTTC.

This clonotype has just a few counts. The chain employs TRBV20-1 and TRBJ2-1; D gene unclear. The CDR3 runs 12 residues. From germline, CDR1 is DFQATT and CDR2 SNEGSKA (reference sequence). V lost 4 bases and J 15 bases, leaving 19 bases between the germline ends. CDR3 protein: CSAKTGPQKGFF. DNA of the CDR3: TGCAGTGCTAAAACCGGGCCCCAAAAGGGGTTCTTC.

The chain couples TRBV6-1 to TRBJ1-1; D is unclear. Trimming left V 8 bases short and J 4 bases short, with 8 bases between. The CDR3 covers 11 residues. Germline V gene lookup returns CDR1 MNHNS and CDR2 SASEGT. The CDR3 region has the DNA TGTGCCAGCGCTATGATCACTGAAGCTTTCTTT. This codes for CASAMITEAFF.

This clonotype has a handful of counts. The chain combines TRBV5-4 with TRBJ1-2; a weak D match, TRBD1 (5 bases). The CDR3 length is 13 residues. The V and J ends lost 4 bases and 8 bases respectively, with 15 bases between them. Per germline, CDR1 SGHNT and CDR2 YYREEE (reference sequence). The CDR3 sequence: CASSTTRVKGYTF. The CDR3 DNA follows: TGTGCCAGCAGCACGACCAGGGTAAAGGGCTACACCTTC.

This clonotype appeared a few times. The chain carries TRBV6-1 and TRBJ2-7; tentative D call: TRBD1 (5 bases). V gave up 3 bases and J gave up 3 bases, with 9 bases separating them. This CDR3 spans 13 amino acids. The germline CDR1 and CDR2 sequences are MNHNS and SASEGT. Written as DNA, the CDR3 is TGTGCCAGCAGTGATGACAGTTTCTACGAGCAGTACTTC. Residues: CASSDDSFYEQYF.

CDR3 sequence: CASSQDENRGRNEQYF. For the CDR3, the DNA is TGCGCCAGCAGCCAAGATGAAAACAGGGGAAGGAACGAGCAGTACTTC. V gene TRBV4-1 combines with J gene TRBJ2-7; 7 positions agree with TRBD1. The J segment lost 5 bases and the V segment lost 0 bases, leaving 10 bases of the junction unmatched. CDR1 and CDR2 from the germline V gene are MGHRA and YSYEKL. The CDR3 runs 16 residues.

This clonotype was picked up a small number of times. The rearrangement joins TRBV6-1 to TRBJ2-5, with D tentatively TRBD1 or TRBD2 (5 bases each). The ends were cut back, 2 bases at V and 4 bases at J, with 11 bases in the middle. Germline lookup yields CDR1 MNHNS and CDR2 SASEGT. CDR3 length: 14 amino acids. CDR3 sequence: CASSEIKGRETQYF. The DNA of the CDR3 is TGTGCCAGCAGTGAAATCAAGGGGAGAGAGACCCAGTACTTC.